This T cell receptor beta chain emerged from a study of CD8 T cells in ankylosing spondylitis. This CDR3 is 14 amino acids long. Germline V gives CDR1 MNHNS, CDR2 SASEGT. Between the trimmed V and J ends, which lost 5 bases and 0 bases, there was a span of 10 bases. TCRdb used MiXCR to reprocess the 5' RACE reads, holding one entry per CDR3 protein. The table has approximately 350,000 distinct CDR3 sequences, approximately 22% seen once; the top ten hold around 14%. The sample consisted of blood, either unsorted or a sorted T cell fraction (not recorded which). V and J are TRBV6-1 and TRBJ1-1; D call uncertain. The TCR sequence derives from a male donor with ankylosing spondylitis or in good health (not recorded which). The CDR3 DNA reads TGTGCCAGCAGTCCGCGGGGAATGAACACTGAAGCTTTCTTT. Protein sequence: CASSPRGMNTEAFF.